This TCR beta chain was identified in a study of CD8 T cells in Susac syndrome. The germline V gene has CDR1 DFQATT and CDR2 SNEGSKA (reference sequence). V gave up 3 bases and J gave up 3 bases, with 14 bases separating them. The CDR3 covers 14 residues. Random hexamers were used to reverse transcribe the RNA input (about 0.5 to 1 ug). Amplification of TCR beta CDR3 by immunoSEQ multiplex PCR spanned 54 Vbeta and 13 Jbeta. TCRdb itself ran the immunoSEQ multiplex PCR reads through MiXCR, one entry per CDR3 protein. The table includes a few hundred thousand distinct CDR3 sequences, around 84% detected once.

This receptor was obtained from a human donor with multiple sclerosis. The chain recombines TRBV20-1 with TRBJ1-2; TRBD1 might be the D (6 bases). The sequenced sample consisted of CD8+ T cells from PBMCs. This CDR3 is CSASDQGKDYGYTF. CDR3 DNA sequence: TGCAGTGCTAGCGATCAGGGGAAGGACTATGGCTACACCTTC.